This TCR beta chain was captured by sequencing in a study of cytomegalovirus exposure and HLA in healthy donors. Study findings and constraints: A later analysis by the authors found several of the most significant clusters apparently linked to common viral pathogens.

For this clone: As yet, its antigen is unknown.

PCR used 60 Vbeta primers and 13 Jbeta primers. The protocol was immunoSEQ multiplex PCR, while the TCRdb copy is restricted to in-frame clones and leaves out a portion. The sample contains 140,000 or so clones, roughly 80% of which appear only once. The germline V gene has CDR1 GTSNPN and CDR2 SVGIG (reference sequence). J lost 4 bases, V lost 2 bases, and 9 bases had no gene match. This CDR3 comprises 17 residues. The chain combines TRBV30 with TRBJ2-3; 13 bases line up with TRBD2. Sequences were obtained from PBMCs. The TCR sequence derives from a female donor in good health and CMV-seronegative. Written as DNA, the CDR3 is TGTGCCTGGAGTTTACTGCGGACTAGCGGGAGCCCAGATACGCAGTATTTT. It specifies CAWSLLRTSGSPDTQYF.